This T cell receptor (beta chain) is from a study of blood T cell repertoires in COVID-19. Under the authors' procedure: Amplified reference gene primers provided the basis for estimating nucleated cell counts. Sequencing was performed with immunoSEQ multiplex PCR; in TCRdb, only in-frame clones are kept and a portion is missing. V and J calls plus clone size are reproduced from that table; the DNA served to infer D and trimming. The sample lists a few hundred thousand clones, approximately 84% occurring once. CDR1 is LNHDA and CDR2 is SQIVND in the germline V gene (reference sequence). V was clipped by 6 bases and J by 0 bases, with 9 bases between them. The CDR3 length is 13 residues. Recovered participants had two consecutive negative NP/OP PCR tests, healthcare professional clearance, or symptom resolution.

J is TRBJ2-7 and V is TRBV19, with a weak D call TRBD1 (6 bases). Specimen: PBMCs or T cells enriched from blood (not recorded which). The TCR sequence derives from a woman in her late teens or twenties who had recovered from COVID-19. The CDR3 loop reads CASRQGSSYEQYF. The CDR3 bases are TGTGCCAGTAGACAGGGCTCCTCCTACGAGCAGTACTTC.